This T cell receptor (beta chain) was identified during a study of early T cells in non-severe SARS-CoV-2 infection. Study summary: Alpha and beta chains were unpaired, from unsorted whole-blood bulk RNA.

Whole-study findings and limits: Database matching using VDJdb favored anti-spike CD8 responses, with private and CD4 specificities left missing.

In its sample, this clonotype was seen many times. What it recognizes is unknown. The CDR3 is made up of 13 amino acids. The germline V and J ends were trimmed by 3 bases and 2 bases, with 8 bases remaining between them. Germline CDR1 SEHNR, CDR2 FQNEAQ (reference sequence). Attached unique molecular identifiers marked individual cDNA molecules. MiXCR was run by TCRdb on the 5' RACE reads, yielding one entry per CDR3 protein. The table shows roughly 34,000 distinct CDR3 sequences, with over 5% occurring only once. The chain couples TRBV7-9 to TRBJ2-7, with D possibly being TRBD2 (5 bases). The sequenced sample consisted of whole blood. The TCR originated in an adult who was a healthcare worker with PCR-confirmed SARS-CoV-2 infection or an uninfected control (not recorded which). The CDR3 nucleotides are TGTGCCAGCAGCTTCGGACTTCCCTACGAGCAGTACTTC. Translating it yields CASSFGLPYEQYF. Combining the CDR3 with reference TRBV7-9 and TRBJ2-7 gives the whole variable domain DTGVSQNPRHKITKRGQNVTFRCDPISEHNRLYWYRQTLGQGPEFLTYFQNEAQLEKSRLLSDRFSAERPKGSFSTLEIQRTEQGDSAMYLCASSFGLPYEQYFGPGTRLTVT.